The present T cell receptor beta chain was sequenced within a study of CD8 T cells in ankylosing spondylitis (dated by TCRdb to 2016 to 2017). Some background on the complete study: The study set out to find disease-linked TCR variants by profiling T cell receptor beta repertoires in ankylosing spondylitis patients and healthy donors. The whole study cohort included 108 healthy donors and 20 to 25 ankylosing spondylitis patients. Peripheral blood samples were taken, and synovial fluid was additionally collected from ankylosing spondylitis patients.

Many counts were recorded for this clonotype. The antigen this receptor binds is unknown. No per-base quality is available; no much larger clone lies one base away. What the study reported, not specific to this receptor: Some TCR beta motif variants had previously been reported in synovial fluid and blood of reactive arthritis patients, which suggested common disease-initiation mechanisms. A CD8+ phenotype was shown by the disease-linked clones, which were found at relatively low frequencies in peripheral blood. A TCR beta motif made up of roughly eight highly homologous amino acid variants appeared to be characteristic of blood from ankylosing spondylitis patients. The disease-linked clones were reported as significantly enriched in matched synovial fluid samples from ankylosing spondylitis patients.

The instrument was an Illumina HiSeq 2500. Quantitative 5'-RACE with molecular barcodes was used to prepare TCR beta libraries. The original methods were these. To identify disease-linked TCR variants, a new computational method was used, one built on a probabilistic model of VDJ rearrangement. TCRdb reprocessed the public reads (quality trimming at Q25 with fastp, clone calling with MiXCR) and kept in-frame beta chains. Records with the same CDR3 protein are collapsed into one entry carrying the most frequent genes and DNA. TCRdb assigned the V and J calls; the authors' analysis was not used. Present in this sample are 400,000 or so distinct CDR3 sequences, 26% of which were seen just once. Together, the top ten hold 0.75% to 0.9% of the sample. Trimming removed 4 bases from V and 6 bases from J; the gene matches leave 12 bases unexplained. Taken from the germline V gene, the CDR1 and CDR2 loops are SGHRS and YFSETQ. The CDR3 holds 17 amino acids from the cysteine to the phenylalanine. Here the CDR3 DNA is all that survives: 51 bases in frame from base 1.

The specimen was blood, either unsorted or a sorted T cell fraction (not recorded which). The V gene is TRBV5-1 and the J gene is TRBJ2-1, with 11 bases matching TRBD2. This sequence originates from a male donor with ankylosing spondylitis. The CDR3 reads CASSPRLLAGASNEQFF. The DNA sequence is as follows: TGCGCCAGCAGCCCTCGACTACTAGCGGGAGCCTCCAATGAGCAGTTCTTC.